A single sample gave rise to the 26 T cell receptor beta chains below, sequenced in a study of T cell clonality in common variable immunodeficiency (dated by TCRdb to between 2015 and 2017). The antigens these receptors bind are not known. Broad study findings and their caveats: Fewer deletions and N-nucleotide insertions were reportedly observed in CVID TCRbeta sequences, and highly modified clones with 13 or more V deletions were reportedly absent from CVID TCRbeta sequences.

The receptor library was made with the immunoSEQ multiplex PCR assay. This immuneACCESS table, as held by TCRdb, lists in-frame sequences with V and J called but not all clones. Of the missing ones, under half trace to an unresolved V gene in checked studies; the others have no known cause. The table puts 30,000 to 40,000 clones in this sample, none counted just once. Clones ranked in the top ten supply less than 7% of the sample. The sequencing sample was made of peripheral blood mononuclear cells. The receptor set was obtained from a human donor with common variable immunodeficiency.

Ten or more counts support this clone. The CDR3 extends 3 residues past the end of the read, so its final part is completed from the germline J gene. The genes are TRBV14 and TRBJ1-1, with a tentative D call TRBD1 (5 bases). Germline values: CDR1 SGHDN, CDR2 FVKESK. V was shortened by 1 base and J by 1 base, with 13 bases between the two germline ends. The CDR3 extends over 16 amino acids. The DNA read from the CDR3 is TGTGCCAGCAGCCAAGCCTTGGGAAGGGGGAACACTGAA. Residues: CASSQALGRGNTE. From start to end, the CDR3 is CASSQALGRGNTEAFF.

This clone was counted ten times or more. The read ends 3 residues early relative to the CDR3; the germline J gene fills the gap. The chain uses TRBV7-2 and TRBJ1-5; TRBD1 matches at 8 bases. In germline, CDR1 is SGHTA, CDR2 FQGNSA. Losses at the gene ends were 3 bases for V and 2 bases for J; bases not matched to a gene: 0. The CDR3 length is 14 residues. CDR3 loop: CASSLDRGNQPQHF. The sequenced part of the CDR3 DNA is TGTGCCAGCAGCTTGGACAGGGGCAATCAGCCC.

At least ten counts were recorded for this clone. CDR3 residues: CASSLQDNSPLHF. CDR3 DNA (partial): TGTGCCAGCAGCTTACAGGATAATTCACCC. The J gene is TRBJ1-6, the V gene TRBV11-3; D is undetermined. The missing CDR3 end, 3 residues past where the read stops, is filled in from the germline J gene. This CDR3 has 13 amino acids. V gave up 2 bases and J gave up 5 bases, with 4 bases separating them. Germline CDR1 is SGHNT and CDR2 is YENEEA.

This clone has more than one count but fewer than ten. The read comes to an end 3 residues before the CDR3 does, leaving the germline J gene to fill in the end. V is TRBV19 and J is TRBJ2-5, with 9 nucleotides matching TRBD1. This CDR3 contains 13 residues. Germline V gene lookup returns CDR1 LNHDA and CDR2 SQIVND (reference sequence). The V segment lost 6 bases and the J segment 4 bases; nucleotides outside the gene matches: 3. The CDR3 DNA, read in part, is TGTGCCAGTAGCCCGGACAGGGGAGAGACC. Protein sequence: CASSPDRGET. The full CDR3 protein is CASSPDRGETQYF.

CDR3 region: CASSLTQGSTEAFF. The CDR3 DNA, read in part, is TGTGCCAGCAGCTTAACCCAGGGAAGCACTGAA. The chain carries TRBV5-6 and TRBJ1-1; the D gene is possibly TRBD1 (5 bases). Coverage ceases 3 residues before the CDR3 finishes, and the germline J gene fills in the end. The CDR3 totals 14 residues. The ends were cut back, 2 bases at V and 4 bases at J, with 12 bases in the middle. CDR1 and CDR2 (germline): SGHDT, YYEEEE.

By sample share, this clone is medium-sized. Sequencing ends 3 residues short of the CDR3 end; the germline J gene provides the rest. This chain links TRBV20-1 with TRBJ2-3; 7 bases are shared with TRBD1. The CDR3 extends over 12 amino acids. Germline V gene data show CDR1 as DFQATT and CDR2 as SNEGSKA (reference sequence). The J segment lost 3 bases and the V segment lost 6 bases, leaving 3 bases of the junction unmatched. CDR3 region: CSAPRGTDTQYF. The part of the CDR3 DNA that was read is TGCAGTGCCCCCAGGGGGACAGATACG.

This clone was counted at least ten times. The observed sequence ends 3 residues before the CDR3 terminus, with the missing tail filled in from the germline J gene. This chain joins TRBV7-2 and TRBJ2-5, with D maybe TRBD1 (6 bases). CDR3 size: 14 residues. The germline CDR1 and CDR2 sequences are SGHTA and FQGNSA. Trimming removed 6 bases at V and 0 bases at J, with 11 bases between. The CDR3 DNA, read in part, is TGTGCCAGCAGACCTGGACAGTACCAAGAGACC. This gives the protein CASRPGQYQET. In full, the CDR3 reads CASRPGQYQETQYF.

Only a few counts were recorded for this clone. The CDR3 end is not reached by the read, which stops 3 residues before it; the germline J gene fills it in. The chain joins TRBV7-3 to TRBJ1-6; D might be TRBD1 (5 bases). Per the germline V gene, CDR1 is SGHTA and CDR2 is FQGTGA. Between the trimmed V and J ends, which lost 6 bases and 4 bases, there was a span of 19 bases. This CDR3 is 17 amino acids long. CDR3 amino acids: CASSVSAGVSYNSPLHF. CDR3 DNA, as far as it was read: TGTGCCAGCAGTGTGTCGGCGGGGGTGTCGTATAATTCACCC.

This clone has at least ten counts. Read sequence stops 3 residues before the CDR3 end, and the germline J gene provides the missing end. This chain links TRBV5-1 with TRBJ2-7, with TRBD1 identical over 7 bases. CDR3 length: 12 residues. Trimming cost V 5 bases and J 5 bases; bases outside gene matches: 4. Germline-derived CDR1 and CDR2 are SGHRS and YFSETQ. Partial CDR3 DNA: TGCGCCAGCAGGACCGACAGGGACGAG. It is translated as CASRTDRDE. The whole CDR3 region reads CASRTDRDEQYF.

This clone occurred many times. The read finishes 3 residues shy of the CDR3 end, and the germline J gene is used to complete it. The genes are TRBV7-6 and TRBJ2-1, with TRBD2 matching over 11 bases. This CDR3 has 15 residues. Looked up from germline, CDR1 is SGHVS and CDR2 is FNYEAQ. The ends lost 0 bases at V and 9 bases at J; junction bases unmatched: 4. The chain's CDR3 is CASSLASGRAIEQFF. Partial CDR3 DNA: TGTGCCAGCAGCTTAGCTAGCGGGAGGGCCATTGAG.

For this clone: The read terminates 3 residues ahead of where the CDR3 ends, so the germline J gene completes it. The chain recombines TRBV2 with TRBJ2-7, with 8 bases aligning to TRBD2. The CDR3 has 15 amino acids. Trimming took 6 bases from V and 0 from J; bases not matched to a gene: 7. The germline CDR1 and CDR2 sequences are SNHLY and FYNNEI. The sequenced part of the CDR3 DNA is TGTGCCAGCAGGGATCTAGCGGGCGTCTCCTACGAG. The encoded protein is CASRDLAGVSYE. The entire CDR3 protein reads CASRDLAGVSYEQYF.

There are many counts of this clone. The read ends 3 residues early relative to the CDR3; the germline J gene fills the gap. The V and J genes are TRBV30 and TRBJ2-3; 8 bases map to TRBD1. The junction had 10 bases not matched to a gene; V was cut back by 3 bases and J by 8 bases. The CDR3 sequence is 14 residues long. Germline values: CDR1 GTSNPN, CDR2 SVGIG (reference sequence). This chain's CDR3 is CAWSRGRKAGTQYF. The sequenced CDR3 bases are TGTGCCTGGAGCAGGGGGCGAAAGGCGGGTACG.

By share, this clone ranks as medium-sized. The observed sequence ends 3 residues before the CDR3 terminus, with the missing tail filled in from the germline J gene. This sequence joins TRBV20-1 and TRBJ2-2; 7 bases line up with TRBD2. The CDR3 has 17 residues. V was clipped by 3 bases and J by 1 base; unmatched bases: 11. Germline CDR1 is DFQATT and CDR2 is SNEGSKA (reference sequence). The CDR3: CSARPFGQRGNTGELFF. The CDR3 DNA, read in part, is TGCAGTGCTAGGCCCTTCGGCCAGCGGGGGAACACCGGGGAG.

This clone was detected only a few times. The CDR3 is CASSEAGPLGYGYTF. CDR3 bases read: TGTGCCAGCAGTGAAGCGGGGCCTTTGGGCTATGGC. The gene calls are TRBV2 and TRBJ1-2, with D possibly matching TRBD1 (5 bases). The read halts 3 residues ahead of the CDR3 end, with the missing end drawn from the germline J gene. Germline V gene sequence: CDR1 SNHLY, CDR2 FYNNEI. The V end was cut by 0 bases, the J end by 4 bases, with 12 bases between. The CDR3 extends over 15 amino acids.

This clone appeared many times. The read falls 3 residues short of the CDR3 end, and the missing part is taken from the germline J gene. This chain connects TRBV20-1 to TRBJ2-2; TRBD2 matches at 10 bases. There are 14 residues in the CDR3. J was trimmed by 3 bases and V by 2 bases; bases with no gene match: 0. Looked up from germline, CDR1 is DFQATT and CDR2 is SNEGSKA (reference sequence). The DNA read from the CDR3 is TGCAGTGCTAGACTAGCGGGAGACACCGGGGAG. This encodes CSARLAGDTGE. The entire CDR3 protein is CSARLAGDTGELFF.

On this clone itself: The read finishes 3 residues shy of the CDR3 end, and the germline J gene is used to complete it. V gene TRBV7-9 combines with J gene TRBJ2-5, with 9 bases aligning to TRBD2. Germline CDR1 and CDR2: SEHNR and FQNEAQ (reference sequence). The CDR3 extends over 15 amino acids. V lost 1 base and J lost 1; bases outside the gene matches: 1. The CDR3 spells CASSLGLAVQETQYF. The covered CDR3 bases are TGTGCCAGCAGCTTAGGACTAGCGGTCCAAGAGACC.

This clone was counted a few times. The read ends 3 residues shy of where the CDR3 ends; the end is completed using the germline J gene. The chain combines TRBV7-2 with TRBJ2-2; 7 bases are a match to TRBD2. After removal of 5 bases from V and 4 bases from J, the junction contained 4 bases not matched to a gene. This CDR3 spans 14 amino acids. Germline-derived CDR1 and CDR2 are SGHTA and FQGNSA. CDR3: CASSPERGTGELFF. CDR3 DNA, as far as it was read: TGTGCCAGCAGCCCGGAGCGGGGCACCGGGGAG.

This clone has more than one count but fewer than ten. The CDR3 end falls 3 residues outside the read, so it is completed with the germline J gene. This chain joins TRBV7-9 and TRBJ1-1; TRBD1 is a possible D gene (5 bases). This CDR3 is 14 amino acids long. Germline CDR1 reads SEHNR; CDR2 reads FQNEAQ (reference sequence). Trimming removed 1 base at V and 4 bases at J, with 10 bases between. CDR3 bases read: TGTGCCAGCAGCTTAGATTCAGGGTTCACTGAA. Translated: CASSLDSGFTE. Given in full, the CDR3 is CASSLDSGFTEAFF.

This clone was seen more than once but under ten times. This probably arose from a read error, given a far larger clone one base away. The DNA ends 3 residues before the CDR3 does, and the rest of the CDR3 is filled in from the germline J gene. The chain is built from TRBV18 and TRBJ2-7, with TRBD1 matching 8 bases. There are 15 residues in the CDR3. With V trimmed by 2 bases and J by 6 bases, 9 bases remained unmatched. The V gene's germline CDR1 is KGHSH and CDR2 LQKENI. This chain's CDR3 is CASSPAGTGRSEQYF. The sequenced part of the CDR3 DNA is TGTGCCAGCTCACCAGCCGGGACAGGACGCTCCGAG.

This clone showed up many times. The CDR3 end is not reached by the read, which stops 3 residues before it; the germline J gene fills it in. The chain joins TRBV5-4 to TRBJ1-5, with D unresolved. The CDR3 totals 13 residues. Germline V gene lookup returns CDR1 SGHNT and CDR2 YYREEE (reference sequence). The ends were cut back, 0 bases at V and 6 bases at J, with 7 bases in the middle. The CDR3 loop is CASSLDLGQPQHF. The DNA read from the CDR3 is TGTGCCAGCAGCTTGGATCTCGGTCAGCCC.

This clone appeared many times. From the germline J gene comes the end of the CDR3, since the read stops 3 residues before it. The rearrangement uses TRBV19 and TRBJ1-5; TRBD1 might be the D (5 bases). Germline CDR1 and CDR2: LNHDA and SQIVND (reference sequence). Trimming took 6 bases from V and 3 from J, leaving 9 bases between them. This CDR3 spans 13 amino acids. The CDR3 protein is CASRPRVNQPQHF. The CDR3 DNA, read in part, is TGTGCCAGTAGACCCAGGGTCAATCAGCCC. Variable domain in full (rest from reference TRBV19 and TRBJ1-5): DGGITQSPKYLFRKEGQNVTLSCEQNLNHDAMYWYRQDPGQGLRLIYYSQIVNDFQKGDIAEGYSVSREKKESFPLTVTSAQKNPTAFYLCASRPRVNQPQHFGDGTRLSIL.

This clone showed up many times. CDR3 protein: CASSYGPGRNTGELFF. The part of the CDR3 DNA that was read is TGTGCCAGTAGTTACGGCCCAGGGAGGAACACCGGGGAG. The genes are TRBV19 and TRBJ2-2, with D perhaps given as TRBD1 or TRBD2 (5 bases each). The CDR3 end is not reached by the read, which stops 3 residues before it; the germline J gene fills it in. Trimming shortened V by 5 bases and J by 1 base, and 14 bases separated the two germline ends. CDR1 and CDR2 (germline): LNHDA, SQIVND (reference sequence). The CDR3 extends over 16 amino acids.

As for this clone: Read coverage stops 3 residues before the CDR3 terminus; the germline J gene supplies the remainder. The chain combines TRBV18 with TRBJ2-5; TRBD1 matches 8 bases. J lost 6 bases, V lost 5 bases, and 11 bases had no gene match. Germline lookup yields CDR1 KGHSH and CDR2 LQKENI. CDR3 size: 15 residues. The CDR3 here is CASSSLQGGDKTQYF. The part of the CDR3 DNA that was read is TGTGCCAGCTCATCCCTACAGGGGGGAGATAAGACC.

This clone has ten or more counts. Incomplete CDR3 DNA: TGTGCCAGCAGTCCCTCCCCTAGCGGGAGGGCCTTAGATACG. It specifies CASSPSPSGRALDT. The whole CDR3 sequence is CASSPSPSGRALDTQYF. The V gene is TRBV27, the J gene TRBJ2-3; 12 positions match TRBD2. The CDR3 extends 3 residues past the end of the read, so its final part is completed from the germline J gene. This CDR3 spans 17 amino acids. The trim removed 5 bases at V and 5 bases at J, leaving 11 bases unmatched. Germline values: CDR1 MNHEY, CDR2 SMNVEV (reference sequence).

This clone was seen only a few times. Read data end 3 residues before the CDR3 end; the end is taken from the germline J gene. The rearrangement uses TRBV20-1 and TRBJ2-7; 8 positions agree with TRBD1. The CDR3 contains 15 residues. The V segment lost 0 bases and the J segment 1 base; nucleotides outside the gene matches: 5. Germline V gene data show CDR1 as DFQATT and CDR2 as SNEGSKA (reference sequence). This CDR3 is CSARDPRGQSYEQYF. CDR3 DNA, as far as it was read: TGCAGTGCTAGAGATCCCAGGGGGCAATCCTACGAG.

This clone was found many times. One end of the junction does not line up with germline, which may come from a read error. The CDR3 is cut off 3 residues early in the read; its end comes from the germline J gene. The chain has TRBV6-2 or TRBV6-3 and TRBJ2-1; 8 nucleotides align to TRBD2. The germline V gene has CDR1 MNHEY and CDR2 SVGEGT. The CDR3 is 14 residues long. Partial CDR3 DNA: TGTGCCAGCAGCTCTGGACTAGCCTATAATGAG. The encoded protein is CASSSGLAYNE. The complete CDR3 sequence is CASSSGLAYNEQFF.